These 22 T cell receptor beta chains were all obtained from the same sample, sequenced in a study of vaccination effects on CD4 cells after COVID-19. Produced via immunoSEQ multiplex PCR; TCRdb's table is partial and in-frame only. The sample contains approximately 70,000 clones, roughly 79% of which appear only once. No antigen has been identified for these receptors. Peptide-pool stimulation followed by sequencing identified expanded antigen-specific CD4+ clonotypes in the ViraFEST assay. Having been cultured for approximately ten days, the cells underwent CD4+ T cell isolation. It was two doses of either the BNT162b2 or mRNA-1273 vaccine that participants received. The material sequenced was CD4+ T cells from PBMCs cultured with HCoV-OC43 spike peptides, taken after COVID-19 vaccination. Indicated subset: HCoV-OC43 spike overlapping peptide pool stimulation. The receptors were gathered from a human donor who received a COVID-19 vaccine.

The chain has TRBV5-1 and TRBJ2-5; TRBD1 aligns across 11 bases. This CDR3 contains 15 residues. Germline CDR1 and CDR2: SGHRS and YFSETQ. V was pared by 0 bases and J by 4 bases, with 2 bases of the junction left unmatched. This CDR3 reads CASSLVGTGGETQYF. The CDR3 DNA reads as TGCGCCAGCAGCTTGGTAGGGACAGGGGGAGAGACCCAGTACTTC.

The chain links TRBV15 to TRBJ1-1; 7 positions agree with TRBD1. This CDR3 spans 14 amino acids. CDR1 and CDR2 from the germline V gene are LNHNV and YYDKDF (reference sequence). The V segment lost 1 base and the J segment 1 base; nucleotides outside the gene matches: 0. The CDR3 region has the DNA TGTGCCACCAGCAGAGGGACAGGGAACACTGAAGCTTTCTTT. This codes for CATSRGTGNTEAFF.

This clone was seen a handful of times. CDR3 sequence reads: CASSLVGQPQHF. CDR3 sequence (DNA): TGTGCCAGCAGCTTAGTAGGGCAGCCCCAGCATTTT. V and J are TRBV7-9 and TRBJ1-5; D is undetermined. Germline V lookup: CDR1 SEHNR, CDR2 FQNEAQ (reference sequence). V was trimmed by 1 base and J by 7 bases, leaving 5 bases between them. The CDR3 has 12 amino acids.

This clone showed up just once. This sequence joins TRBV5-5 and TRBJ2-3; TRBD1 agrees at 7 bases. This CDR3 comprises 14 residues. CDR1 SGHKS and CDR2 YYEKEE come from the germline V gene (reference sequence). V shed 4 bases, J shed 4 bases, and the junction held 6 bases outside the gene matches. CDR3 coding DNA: TGTGCCAGCAGCGCCTTGCAGGGGGCAGATACGCAGTATTTT. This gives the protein CASSALQGADTQYF.

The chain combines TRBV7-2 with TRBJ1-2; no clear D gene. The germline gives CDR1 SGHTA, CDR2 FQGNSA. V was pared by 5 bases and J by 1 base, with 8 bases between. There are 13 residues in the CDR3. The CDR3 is CASSLQINYGYTF. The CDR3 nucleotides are TGTGCCAGCAGCCTACAGATTAACTATGGCTACACCTTC.

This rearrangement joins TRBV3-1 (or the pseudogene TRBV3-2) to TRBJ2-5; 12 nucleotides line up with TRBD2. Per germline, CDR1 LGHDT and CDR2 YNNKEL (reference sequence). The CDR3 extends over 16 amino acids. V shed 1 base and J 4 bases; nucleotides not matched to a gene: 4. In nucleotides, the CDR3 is TGTGCCAGCAGCCAAGTAGCTAGCGGGGGGGCAGAGACCCAGTACTTC. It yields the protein CASSQVASGGAETQYF.

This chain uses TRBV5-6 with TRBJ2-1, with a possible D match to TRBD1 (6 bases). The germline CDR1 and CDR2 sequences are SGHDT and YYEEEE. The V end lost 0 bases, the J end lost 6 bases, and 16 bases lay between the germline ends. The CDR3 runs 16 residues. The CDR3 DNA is TGTGCCAGCAGCTTGGTTGGGGACAAGTCAACCAATGAGCAGTTCTTC. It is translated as CASSLVGDKSTNEQFF.

The chain's CDR3 is CASSLTGTGEEKLFF. The CDR3 DNA reads TGTGCCAGCTCACTTACCGGGACAGGGGAAGAAAAACTGTTTTTT. The rearrangement joins TRBV18 to TRBJ1-4; 10 bases align to TRBD1. Germline V gene lookup returns CDR1 KGHSH and CDR2 LQKENI. With 4 bases clipped from V and 8 bases from J, the junction kept 7 bases outside the gene matches. The CDR3 runs 15 residues.

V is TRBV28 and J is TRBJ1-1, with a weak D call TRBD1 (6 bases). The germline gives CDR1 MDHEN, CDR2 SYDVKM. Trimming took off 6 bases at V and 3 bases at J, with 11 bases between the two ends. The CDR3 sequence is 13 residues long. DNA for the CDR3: TGTGCCAGCAGACCGGGGGCGTACACTGAAGCTTTCTTT. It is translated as CASRPGAYTEAFF.

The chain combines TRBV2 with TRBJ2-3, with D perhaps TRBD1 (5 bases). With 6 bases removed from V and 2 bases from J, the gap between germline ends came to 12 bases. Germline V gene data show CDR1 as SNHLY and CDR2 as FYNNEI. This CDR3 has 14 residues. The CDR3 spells CASSLRVLTDTQYF. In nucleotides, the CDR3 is TGTGCCAGCAGCCTCAGGGTCCTCACAGATACGCAGTATTTT.

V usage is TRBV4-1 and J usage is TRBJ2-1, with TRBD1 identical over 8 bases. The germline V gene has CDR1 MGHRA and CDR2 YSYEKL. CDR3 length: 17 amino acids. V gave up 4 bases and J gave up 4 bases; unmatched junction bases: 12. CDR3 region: CASSRPGRDRNYNEQFF. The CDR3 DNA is TGCGCCAGCAGCCGCCCGGGCCGGGACAGGAATTACAATGAGCAGTTCTTC.

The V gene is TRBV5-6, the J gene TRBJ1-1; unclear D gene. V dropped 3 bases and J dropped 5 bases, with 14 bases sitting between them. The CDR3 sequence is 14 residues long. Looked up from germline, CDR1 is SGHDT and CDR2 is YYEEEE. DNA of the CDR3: TGTGCCAGCAGCTCCTACATGGTATGGACTGAAGCTTTCTTT. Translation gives CASSSYMVWTEAFF.

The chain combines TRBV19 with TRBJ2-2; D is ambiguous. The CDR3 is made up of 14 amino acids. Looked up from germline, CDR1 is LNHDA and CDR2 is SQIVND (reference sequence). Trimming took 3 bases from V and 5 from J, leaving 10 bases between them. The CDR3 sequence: CASSMILKTGELFF. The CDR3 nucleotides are TGTGCCAGTAGTATGATCCTAAAAACCGGGGAGCTGTTTTTT.

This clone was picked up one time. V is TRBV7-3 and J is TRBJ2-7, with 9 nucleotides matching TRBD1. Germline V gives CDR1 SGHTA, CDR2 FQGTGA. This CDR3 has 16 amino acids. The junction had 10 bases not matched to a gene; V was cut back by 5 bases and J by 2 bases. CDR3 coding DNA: TGTGCCAGCAGCCCCCCCACAGACAGGGGGACCTACGAGCAGTACGTC. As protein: CASSPPTDRGTYEQYV.

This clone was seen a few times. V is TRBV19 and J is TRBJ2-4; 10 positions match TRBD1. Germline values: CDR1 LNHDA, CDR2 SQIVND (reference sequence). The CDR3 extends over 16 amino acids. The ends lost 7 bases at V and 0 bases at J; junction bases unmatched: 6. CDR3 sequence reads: CASTDGQGVAKNIQYF. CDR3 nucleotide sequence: TGTGCCAGTACCGACGGACAGGGGGTAGCCAAAAACATTCAGTACTTC.

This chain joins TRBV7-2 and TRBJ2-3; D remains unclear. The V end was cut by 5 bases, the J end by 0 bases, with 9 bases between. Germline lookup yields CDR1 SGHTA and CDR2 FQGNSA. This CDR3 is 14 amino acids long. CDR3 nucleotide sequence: TGTGCCAGCAGCCACCGTGCTAGCACAGATACGCAGTATTTT. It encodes CASSHRASTDTQYF.

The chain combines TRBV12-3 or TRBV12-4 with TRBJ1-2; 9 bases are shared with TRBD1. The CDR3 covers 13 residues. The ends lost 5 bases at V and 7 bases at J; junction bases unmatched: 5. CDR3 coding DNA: TGTGCCAGCAGTCCTACAGGGGGCACTGGCTACACCTTC. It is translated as CASSPTGGTGYTF.

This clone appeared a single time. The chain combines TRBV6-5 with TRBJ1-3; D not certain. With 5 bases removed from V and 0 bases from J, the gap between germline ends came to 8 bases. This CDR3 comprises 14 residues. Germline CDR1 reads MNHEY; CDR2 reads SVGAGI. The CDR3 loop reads CASSLTVSGNTIYF. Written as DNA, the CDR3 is TGTGCCAGCAGTCTTACAGTCTCTGGAAACACCATATATTTT.

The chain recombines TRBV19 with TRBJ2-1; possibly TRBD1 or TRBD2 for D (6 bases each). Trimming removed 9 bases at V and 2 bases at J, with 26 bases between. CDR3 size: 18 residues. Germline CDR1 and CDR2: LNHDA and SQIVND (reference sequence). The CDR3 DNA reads TGTGCCAGCCGGAGGGGGTCGTCATACCAGACTACCTACAATGAGCAGTTCTTC. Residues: CASRRGSSYQTTYNEQFF.

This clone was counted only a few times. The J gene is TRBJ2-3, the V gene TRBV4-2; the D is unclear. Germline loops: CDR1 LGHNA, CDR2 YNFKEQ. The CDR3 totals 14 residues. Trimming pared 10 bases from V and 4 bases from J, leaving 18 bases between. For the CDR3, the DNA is TGTGCCACCTCCGTGCCGGCCACCCCAGATACGCAGTATTTT. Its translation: CATSVPATPDTQYF.

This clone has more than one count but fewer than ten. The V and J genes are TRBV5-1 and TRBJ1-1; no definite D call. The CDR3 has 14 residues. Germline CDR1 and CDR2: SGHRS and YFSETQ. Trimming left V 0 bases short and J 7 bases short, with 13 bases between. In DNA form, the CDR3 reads TGCGCCAGCAGCTTGGAGGTAGGGAGCGTTGAAGCTTTCTTT. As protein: CASSLEVGSVEAFF.

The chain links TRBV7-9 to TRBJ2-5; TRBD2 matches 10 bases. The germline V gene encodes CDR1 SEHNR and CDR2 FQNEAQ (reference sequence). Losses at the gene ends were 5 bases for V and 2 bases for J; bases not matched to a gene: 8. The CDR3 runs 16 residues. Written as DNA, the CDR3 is TGTGCCAGCAGCCCTTTAGCGGGGGGACAACAAGAGACCCAGTACTTC. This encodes CASSPLAGGQQETQYF.